This T cell receptor (beta chain) emerged from a study of cytomegalovirus exposure and HLA in healthy donors (dated by TCRdb to 2015 to 2018). About the full investigation: An earlier analysis of 587 of the donors reported approximately 300 Gb of sequence data and around 120 million unique TCR beta sequences obtained from about 179 million T cells. Around 330 gigabases of sequencing data and approximately 91 million unique TCR sequences made up an early release that covered several hundred HLA-typed donors. Of the 350 to 450 genotyped donors, 80% to 90% were placed in the genetic ancestry cluster associated with self-reported Caucasian donors. The aim of the study was to test whether cataloging public T cell receptors could identify signatures of past pathogen exposure. The T cell repertoires of under 750 subjects were profiled by immunosequencing and related to cytomegalovirus serostatus. A separate validation cohort of more than 100 different subjects was used in addition to the 666-subject first cohort. High-throughput TCR immunosequencing, statistical association of individual TCRs with disease status, and machine learning were combined to predict cytomegalovirus infection status. In a later analysis, previously published TCR beta repertoires from 666 donors were re-analyzed and high-resolution HLA genotyping was added so that TCR occurrence patterns could be studied. Rather than using new phenotypic data, the later analysis identified candidate immune exposures from TCR beta sequences and from how often those sequences occurred across donors. To decide whether each TCR beta V gene segment behaved as functional or pseudogenic, an earlier analysis of 587 of the donors relied on high-throughput TCR beta sequencing. Donor age, sex, ethnicity and CMV serostatus were collected together with the repertoire data. A later genetic analysis used genome-wide SNP genotypes for about 65% of the roughly 700 donors, treating that subset as a discovery cohort. All discovery cohort repertoires had been generated using a single sequencing platform. Class I and class II HLA loci were covered by the typing at four-digit resolution. Typing coverage differed by locus: A, B, C, DRB1 and DQB1 were typed in about 620-640 donors, DQA1 in 500 to 550, DPA1 in nearly 610, and DPB1 in roughly 450. Five DR-DQ haplotypes were handled as single units for association and clustering, since linkage in the cohort was strong. On average, roughly 200,000 unique TCR beta nucleotide sequences were sequenced per donor among a few hundred genotyped donors of the cohort, with about 17% of those sequences being non-productive. Here is what the overall study found, with its caveats: Across donors, most TCR sequences were observed very rarely, whereas some public TCRs were present in many individuals. The cohort was sequenced for TCR beta chains only, and without alpha or paired-chain data the features that could be detected were limited. Because the 87-base-pair reads could not distinguish some IMGT-functional V segments, including TRBV6-2 and TRBV6-3, those segments were excluded. Because counts were too low, seventeen rarely observed V segments, including chromosome 9 orphons, were left out of the earlier analysis of 587 of the donors. In a later analysis, most CMV-associated TCR beta chains were found to appear HLA-restricted, with HLA associations seemingly driven largely by CMV exposure. In a later analysis, the rate of TCR association differed among HLA loci, with DRB1 alleles having the most associated TCRs and HLA-C alleles having the fewest. CMV serostatus was the only immune exposure information available for the cohort. Sequencing depth was assumed to be roughly uniform across donors in the presence/absence analyses, though that assumption may not hold. The classifier was reported to diagnose cytomegalovirus status with high specificity and sensitivity in both the original cohort and the validation cohort. When HLA alleles, especially DR and DQ, strongly co-occurred, TCR associations were difficult to assign to individual alleles. According to a later analysis, parvovirus B19, influenza, CMV and Epstein-Barr virus appeared linked to several top co-occurrence clusters. In an earlier analysis of about 600 of the donors, most TCR beta V segments appeared in productive rearrangements about 90% or about 30% of the time, broadly matching IMGT annotations. In a later analysis, HLA-associated TCR beta chains showed more clonal expansion and lower generation probabilities than non-associated chains that were equally common. The study listed 150 to 200 TCR beta chains as associated with cytomegalovirus. According to a later genetic analysis, donors in an Asian-associated ancestry cluster had fewer N-insertions in productive TCRs than the roughly 670-donor mean. V-gene and J-gene trimming of TCR beta chains was associated with a missense DCLRE1C variant in a later genetic analysis, and the association was replicated in an independent cohort. In vitro tests confirmed that three of the cytomegalovirus-associated TCR beta chains recognize cytomegalovirus antigens. A later analysis associated about 17,000 TCR beta sequences with specific HLA alleles at a false discovery rate of 0.05. A further reported finding was that TCR beta sequences accurately predicted the HLA-A and HLA-B alleles for most subjects in the first cohort. The authors suggested that the approach could potentially be generalized to other disease states and immunological phenotypes. A cluster of highly shared sequence variants was judged likely to represent a technical artifact of the sequencing pipeline. Correlated functional status among segregating V segments might be attributable to linkage disequilibrium, but an unknown experimental factor could not be ruled out. Because HLA typing was unavailable for some donors at each locus, only the typed subset was used in association tests.

The cohort comprised more than 550 healthy bone marrow donors. At the time of sampling, all cohort members were nominally healthy, though unrecorded immune exposures were likely present. The donor was CMV seropositive and was included in the group of 289 seropositive cohort members. Each donor provided a peripheral blood sample, and peripheral blood mononuclear cells were used for TCR beta sequencing. The Qiagen DNeasy Blood Extraction Kit was used to extract genomic DNA from the blood cell samples. The CDR1 and CDR2 encoded by the germline V gene are SGDLS and YYNGEE. From the cysteine up to the phenylalanine, the CDR3 has a length of 15 residues. Only CDR3 DNA remains: 45 bases, in frame from the first base. Germline trimming: 3 bases from V, 6 bases from J; junction bases outside gene matches: 5. Receptor libraries were prepared by the immunoSEQ multiplex PCR assay. For the multiplex PCR, a mixture combining 60 forward primers for TCR Vbeta segments and 13 reverse primers for TCR Jbeta segments was used. Amplification of the CDR3 region of rearranged TCR beta genes was performed with a multiplex PCR assay on genomic DNA. The amplified TCR beta libraries were sequenced on the Illumina HiSeq System as 87-base-pair reads. As for the authors' bioinformatics: In a later analysis, 70 million to 95 million unique TCR beta chains were counted across the 500 to 700 repertoires, and roughly 9.9 million of these chains were shared by at least two donors. Raw reads were error-corrected and collapsed into unique sequences by a nearest-neighbor algorithm in which closely related sequences were merged to remove PCR and sequencing errors. V, D and J gene segments were assigned by aligning CDR3 sequences to IMGT reference sequences. For a sequence to be retained, a match of at least six nucleotides to both a V gene segment and a J gene segment was required. Rearrangements were classified as productive when the CDR3 lacked stop codons and remained in frame with V and J, and all other rearrangements were classified as non-productive. Following IMGT convention, CDR3 was defined as the stretch from the second conserved V-encoded cysteine to the conserved J-encoded phenylalanine. The earlier analysis of 500 to 650 of the donors excluded any sequence lacking an unambiguous match to a single V gene segment. An earlier analysis of under 750 of the donors called V segments functional above 56.7% productive rearrangements and segregating when the between-donor standard deviation exceeded 5%. A statistical classification framework was developed to diagnose cytomegalovirus status using the catalog of TCR beta chain sequences. In a later analysis, TCR nucleotide sequences were compared against IMGT/GENE-DB human TR gene sequences so that V and J genes could be assigned. A later analysis assigned CDR3 sequences and most-parsimonious VDJ recombination scenarios with the TCRdist pipeline. In a later analysis, each TCR beta chain was defined by its CDR3 amino acid sequence together with its V-gene family, and reads without a unique V-gene family were excluded. A later analysis removed nearly 600 highly shared, low-generation-probability nucleotide sequences to deal with suspected cross-contamination and a sequencing artifact. A later analysis calculated a clonal expansion index for each public chain from normalized within-repertoire ranks of inferred template counts. A later analysis computed generation probabilities with a VDJ recombination model fitted to out-of-frame rearrangements, and checked the results against IGoR. A later analysis scored TCR-TCR, TCR-HLA and TCR-CMV co-occurrence with hypergeometric tests, applying a repertoire-size bias correction to TCR pairs. To estimate false discovery rates, a later analysis permuted the HLA or CMV assignments 20 times. In a later analysis, co-occurring TCRs were grouped using DBSCAN, and TCRdist sequence similarity was added for clustering within HLA-allele-positive subsets. For co-occurrence clustering, repertoires with fewer than 30,000 or more than 120,000 public chains were excluded, along with roughly 5 repertoires with anomalous nucleotide sharing. What TCRdb holds here is the immuneACCESS table cut down to in-frame rearrangements. Part of the clones is not present; checked against another copy, under half of the missing clones reflect an unresolved V gene, and the others are unexplained. The V and J calls and clone size were taken over from that table, and D and trimming were inferred from the DNA. The sample contains under 250,000 clones, around 81% of them found a single time. The top ten clones comprise around 9.6% of the sample.

As to this clone: Its recognized antigen is unknown. The record has no base qualities; no much larger clone is one base away.

This TCR was sampled from a woman aged 50 to 60 in good health and CMV-seropositive. Sequencing input: PBMCs. In this chain, TRBV9 is recombined with TRBJ2-3, with 12 bases matching TRBD2. DNA sequence: TGTGCCAGCAGCGGACTAGCGGGGGCAGGGGATACGCAGTATTTT. This sequence encodes CASSGLAGAGDTQYF.